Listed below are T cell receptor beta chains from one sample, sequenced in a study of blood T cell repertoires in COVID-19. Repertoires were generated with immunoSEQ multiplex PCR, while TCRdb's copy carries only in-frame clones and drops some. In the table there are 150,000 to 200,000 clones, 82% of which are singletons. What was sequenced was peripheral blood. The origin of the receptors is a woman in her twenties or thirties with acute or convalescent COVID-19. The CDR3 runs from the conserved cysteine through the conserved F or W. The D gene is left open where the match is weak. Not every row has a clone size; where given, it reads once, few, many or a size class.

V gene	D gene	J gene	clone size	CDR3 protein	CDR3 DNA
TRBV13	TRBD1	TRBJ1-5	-	CASSTRTGNQPQHF	TGTGCCAGCAGCACACGGACAGGTAATCAGCCCCAGCATTTT
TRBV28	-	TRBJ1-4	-	CASYPSRTNEKLFF	TGTGCCAGCTATCCGAGCCGTACTAATGAAAAACTGTTTTTT
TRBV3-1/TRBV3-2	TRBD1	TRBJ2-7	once	CARGQGPFSYEQYF	TGTGCCAGGGGACAGGGGCCATTTTCCTACGAGCAGTACTTC
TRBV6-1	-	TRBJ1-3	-	CASSGEGDSYSGNTIYF	TGTGCCAGCAGTGGAGAAGGCGACAGCTACTCTGGAAACACCATATATTTT
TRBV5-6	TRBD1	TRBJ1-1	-	CASSWDRGPGTEAFF	TGTGCCAGCAGCTGGGACAGGGGGCCTGGCACTGAAGCTTTCTTT
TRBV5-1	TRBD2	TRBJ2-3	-	CASSVQGTSGGNTDTQYF	TGCGCCAGCAGCGTTCAGGGGACTAGCGGGGGGAACACAGATACGCAGTATTTT
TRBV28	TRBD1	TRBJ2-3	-	CASTPYGQGTDTQYF	TGTGCCAGCACCCCATACGGACAGGGGACAGATACGCAGTATTTT
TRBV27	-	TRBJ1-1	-	CASSLSRNTEAFF	TGTGCCAGCAGTTTATCGAGGAACACTGAAGCTTTCTTT
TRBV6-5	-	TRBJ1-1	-	CASSYSRTEAFF	TGTGCCAGCAGTTACTCAAGGACAGAAGCTTTCTTT
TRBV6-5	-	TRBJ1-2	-	CASSKLTDYGYTF	TGTGCCAGCAGTAAACTTACAGACTATGGCTACACCTTC
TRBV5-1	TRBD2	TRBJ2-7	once	CASSTGTSGTYEQYF	TGCGCCAGCAGCACCGGGACTAGCGGGACCTACGAGCAGTACTTC
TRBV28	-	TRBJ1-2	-	CASSFGRAGYTF	TGTGCCAGCAGTTTCGGGAGGGCTGGCTACACCTTC
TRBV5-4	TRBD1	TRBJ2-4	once	CASNTQTGDDIQYF	TGTGCCAGCAACACACAGACAGGGGATGACATTCAGTACTTC
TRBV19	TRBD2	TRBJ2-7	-	CASSPSGYGTSGTYEQYF	TGTGCCAGTAGTCCGTCGGGGTATGGGACTAGCGGGACCTACGAGCAGTACTTC
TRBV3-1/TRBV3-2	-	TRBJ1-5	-	CASSQGGRPGNQPQHF	TGTGCCAGCAGCCAGGGAGGGCGTCCGGGCAATCAGCCCCAGCATTTT
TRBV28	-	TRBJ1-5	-	CASSLATGYPQHF	TGTGCCAGCAGTTTAGCAACAGGGTACCCCCAGCATTTT
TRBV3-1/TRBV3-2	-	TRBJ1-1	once	CASRHRGMDTEAFF	TGTGCCAGCAGGCATAGGGGCATGGACACTGAAGCTTTCTTT
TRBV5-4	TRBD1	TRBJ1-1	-	CASSSGSLGQALSTEAFF	TGTGCCAGCAGCTCAGGCTCGTTGGGACAGGCCCTGAGCACTGAAGCTTTCTTT
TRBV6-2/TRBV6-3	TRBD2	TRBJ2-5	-	CASSPGLEGVQYF	TGTGCCAGCAGTCCGGGACTAGAGGGAGTGCAGTACTTC
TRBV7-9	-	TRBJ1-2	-	CASSASTFYGYTF	TGTGCCAGCAGCGCTAGCACGTTCTATGGCTACACCTTC
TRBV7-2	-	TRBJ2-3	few	CASSLVIIDTDTQYF	TGTGCCAGCAGCTTAGTAATAATAGACACAGATACGCAGTATTTT
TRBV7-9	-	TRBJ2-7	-	CASSSSSAFTYEQYF	TGTGCCAGCAGCTCCTCTAGCGCATTTACCTACGAGCAGTACTTC
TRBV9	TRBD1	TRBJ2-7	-	CASSVAGQGSYEQYF	TGTGCCAGCAGCGTAGCGGGACAGGGATCCTACGAGCAGTACTTC
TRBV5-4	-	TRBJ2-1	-	CASSLDPGVTHNEQFF	TGTGCCAGCAGCTTGGATCCAGGGGTTACCCACAATGAGCAGTTCTTC
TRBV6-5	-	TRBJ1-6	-	CASREDNRKNSPLHF	TGTGCCAGCAGAGAGGACAATAGGAAGAATTCACCCCTCCACTTT
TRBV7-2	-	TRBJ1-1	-	CASSFSNTEAFF	TGTGCCAGCAGCTTCTCGAACACTGAAGCTTTCTTT
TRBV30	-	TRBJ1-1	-	CAWAGTKHTEAFF	TGTGCCTGGGCCGGGACAAAGCACACTGAAGCTTTCTTT
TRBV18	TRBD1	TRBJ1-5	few	CASSSGTGGNQPQHF	TGTGCCAGCTCCTCCGGGACAGGGGGCAATCAGCCCCAGCATTTT
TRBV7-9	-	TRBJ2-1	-	CASTLMAGPNNEQFF	TGTGCCAGCACCTTAATGGCGGGACCGAACAATGAGCAGTTCTTC
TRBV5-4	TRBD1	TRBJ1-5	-	CASSLTPGQGLSQPQHF	TGTGCCAGCAGCTTGACCCCGGGACAGGGGTTGAGTCAGCCCCAGCATTTT
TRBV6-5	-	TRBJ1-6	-	CASTRGSNSPLHF	TGTGCCAGCACGAGGGGGAGCAATTCACCCCTCCACTTT
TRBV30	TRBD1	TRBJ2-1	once	CAWRPGQGSVKEQFF	TGTGCCTGGAGGCCGGGACAGGGCTCGGTAAAGGAGCAGTTCTTC
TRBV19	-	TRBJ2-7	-	CASSITGGEQYF	TGTGCCAGTAGTATAACCGGAGGCGAGCAGTACTTC
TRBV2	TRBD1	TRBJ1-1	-	CAWGQPNTEAFF	TGTGCCTGGGGACAGCCGAACACTGAAGCTTTCTTT
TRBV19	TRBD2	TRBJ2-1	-	CASRSAGESNEQFF	TGTGCCAGTAGGTCAGCGGGGGAGAGCAATGAGCAGTTCTTC
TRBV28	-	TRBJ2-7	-	CASSLNSYEQYF	TGTGCCAGCAGTTTAAATTCTTACGAGCAGTACTTC